This T cell receptor beta chain was sequenced in a study of somatic mutations in cytotoxic T cells in rheumatoid arthritis. Background on the study: Patient blood, which was peripheral blood collected as 30 ml EDTA, was drawn right after diagnosis and before any treatment started.

Only in-frame clones appear in the TCRdb table, and some are missing; sequencing was by immunoSEQ multiplex PCR. The repertoire consists of fewer than 20,000 clones, with more than 65% occurring once and the leading ten covering roughly 10%. Whole-study results and caveats: CD8+ clonality increased with age in rheumatoid arthritis patients but not in healthy controls.

With respect to this clone: What it binds is unknown.

The sequence derives from an adult with rheumatoid arthritis. Sequences were obtained from CD8+ T cells sorted from blood.

The CDR3 sequence is CASSHGEGANEGTQYF. DNA of the CDR3: TGTGCCAGCAGCCACGGGGAGGGGGCAAATGAGGGTACGCAGTATTTT. The V call is TRBV9, the J call TRBJ2-3; tentatively, D is TRBD1 or TRBD2 (7 bases each). V was clipped by 4 bases and J by 8 bases, with 23 bases between them. CDR1 and CDR2 (germline): SGDLS, YYNGEE. The CDR3 consists of 16 residues.